This T cell receptor (beta chain) was identified during a study of control samples from healthy donors and cancer patients. Sequencing used immunoSEQ multiplex PCR; TCRdb keeps in-frame clones, though not all of them. Of about 84,000 clones detected, approximately 82% appear once; the ten largest clones hold under 14%. Sequencing used PBMCs. This TCR was recovered from a man in his 60s with head and neck cancer.

The CDR3 loop reads CATSRDLRDNEQFF. The CDR3 nucleotides are TGTGCCACCAGCAGAGATCTCAGAGACAATGAGCAGTTCTTC. The genes are TRBV15 and TRBJ2-1; unclear D gene. Germline assignment: CDR1 LNHNV and CDR2 YYDKDF (reference sequence). The CDR3 has 14 residues. V lost 0 bases and J lost 5, with 8 bases in between.